These 10 T cell receptor beta chains share one sample of origin, sequenced in a study of blood T cell repertoires in COVID-19. Sequencing was performed with immunoSEQ multiplex PCR; in TCRdb, only in-frame clones are kept and a portion is missing. Of 380,000 or so clones listed, more than 70% were seen once; the top ten hold 1% to 1.5%. Material: PBMCs or T cells enriched from blood (not recorded which). These receptors were collected from a man aged 25 to 40 who had recovered from COVID-19.

This chain joins TRBV9 and TRBJ2-5; TRBD1 might be the D (5 bases). Trimming cost V 0 bases and J 3 bases, with 9 bases left between them. From germline, CDR1 is SGDLS and CDR2 YYNGEE. This CDR3 spans 14 amino acids. The CDR3 DNA reads as TGTGCCAGCAGCGTAGCTACGACAGAAGAGACCCAGTACTTC. Protein product: CASSVATTEETQYF.

This chain uses TRBV30 with TRBJ1-1, with D perhaps TRBD1 (5 bases). Per germline, CDR1 GTSNPN and CDR2 SVGIG (reference sequence). With 0 bases removed from V and 0 bases from J, the gap between germline ends came to 11 bases. This CDR3 has 15 amino acids. The chain's CDR3 is CAWSVLRGMNTEAFF. The CDR3 DNA reads as TGTGCCTGGAGTGTTCTTAGGGGTATGAACACTGAAGCTTTCTTT. Full variable domain (outside the CDR3, taken from reference TRBV30 and TRBJ1-1): SQTIHQWPATLVQPVGSPLSLECTVEGTSNPNLYWYRQAAGRGLQLLFYSVGIGQISSEVPQNLSASRPQDRQFILSSKKLLLSDSGFYLCAWSVLRGMNTEAFFGQGTRLTVV.

The rearrangement links TRBV4-1 to TRBJ1-6; 7 bases agree with TRBD1. The CDR3 has 19 amino acids. Germline-derived CDR1 and CDR2 are MGHRA and YSYEKL. After removal of 4 bases from V and 0 bases from J, the junction contained 12 bases not matched to a gene. CDR3 region: CASSPPGTETSSYNSPLHF. CDR3 bases: TGCGCCAGCAGCCCACCTGGGACAGAAACGAGCTCCTATAATTCACCCCTCCACTTT.

The chain has TRBV19 and TRBJ2-2, with a weak D call TRBD1 (6 bases). Germline V gives CDR1 LNHDA, CDR2 SQIVND (reference sequence). Trimming left V 6 bases short and J 0 bases short, with 11 bases between. The CDR3 is 15 residues long. CDR3 sequence: CASRSGTTNTGELFF. The CDR3 bases are TGTGCCAGTAGATCCGGGACAACGAACACCGGGGAGCTGTTTTTT.

In its sample, this clone was seen once. The chain is built from TRBV4-1 and TRBJ2-2, with D perhaps TRBD1 (5 bases). The CDR3 spans 15 residues. CDR1 MGHRA and CDR2 YSYEKL come from the germline V gene. V lost 3 bases and J lost 6, with 14 bases in between. Here the CDR3 reads CASSHPTAGSGELFF. The DNA for the CDR3 is TGCGCCAGCAGCCACCCTACGGCAGGGTCCGGGGAGCTGTTTTTT.

V gene TRBV19 combines with J gene TRBJ2-3; 7 bases align to TRBD1. Per the germline V gene, CDR1 is LNHDA and CDR2 is SQIVND (reference sequence). CDR3 length equals 15 residues. Trimming removed 6 bases from V and 2 bases from J; junction bases left unmatched: 8. CDR3 amino acids: CASRATGINTDTQYF. In nucleotides, the CDR3 is TGTGCCAGTAGAGCGACAGGGATTAACACAGATACGCAGTATTTT.

About this clone: The same CDR3 arises from other DNA sequences in this sample as well. J is TRBJ1-5 and V is TRBV5-6; unclear D gene. Per germline, CDR1 SGHDT and CDR2 YYEEEE. V was clipped by 0 bases and J by 4 bases, with 8 bases between them. CDR3 length: 14 amino acids. The CDR3 DNA reads TGTGCCAGCAGCTTGGGTCAGTCAAATCAGCCCCAGCATTTT. This gives the protein CASSLGQSNQPQHF.

V is TRBV6-1 and J is TRBJ1-2, with D unresolved. There are 14 residues in the CDR3. Germline CDR1 and CDR2: MNHNS and SASEGT. V was cut by 1 base and J by 4 bases, with 10 bases left in between. CDR3 DNA: TGTGCCAGCAGTGAAGGGTGGCAGGCCTATGGCTACACCTTC. This gives the protein CASSEGWQAYGYTF.

This chain joins TRBV4-1 and TRBJ1-5; no clear D. The CDR3 runs 16 residues. The V and J ends lost 0 bases and 3 bases respectively, with 12 bases between them. Germline V CDR1 and CDR2: MGHRA, YSYEKL. For the CDR3, the DNA is TGCGCCAGCAGCCAAGATCAAGGAGGGTACAATCAGCCCCAGCATTTT. Its protein product is CASSQDQGGYNQPQHF.

This rearrangement joins TRBV7-3 to TRBJ2-5, with 11 bases aligning to TRBD1. Germline values: CDR1 SGHTA, CDR2 FQGTGA. Germline trimming cut 2 bases from V and 8 bases from J; bases unmatched to any gene: 13. The length of the CDR3 is 17 residues. The CDR3: CASSLDAWTGGGDTQYF. The DNA for the CDR3 is TGTGCCAGCAGCTTAGATGCGTGGACAGGGGGCGGTGATACCCAGTACTTC.